The next 14 T cell receptor beta chains were all read from a single sample in a study of blood T cells in healthy people across ages. The authors ran a second PCR of 7 to 11 cycles using a sample-barcoded 5' primer and a J-beta primer mix. Each CDR3 protein is one row after TCRdb ran MiXCR on the 5' RACE reads. The table has 800,000 to 900,000 distinct CDR3 sequences, around 68% seen once. Material: blood. The receptors originated from a man aged 25-40 years in good health.

The chain carries TRBV5-1 and TRBJ2-1; weak D call: TRBD1 (6 bases). The CDR3 runs 15 residues. V lost 4 bases to trimming and J lost 4 bases, with 15 bases between them. CDR1 is SGHRS and CDR2 is YFSETQ in the germline V gene. The CDR3 protein is CASSPDSAPYNEQFF. For the CDR3, the DNA is TGCGCCAGCAGCCCGGACAGCGCGCCTTACAATGAGCAGTTCTTC.

The gene calls are TRBV4-2 and TRBJ2-7; no reliable D call. Germline V CDR1 and CDR2: LGHNA, YNFKEQ. CDR3 size: 16 residues. V was pared by 0 bases and J by 5 bases, with 17 bases between. CDR3 sequence reads: CASSQEAWVHGNEQYF. For the CDR3, the DNA is TGTGCCAGCAGCCAAGAGGCGTGGGTGCACGGAAACGAGCAGTACTTC.

The chain couples TRBV10-3 to TRBJ2-3, with 10 nucleotides matching TRBD1. The CDR3 spans 14 residues. The V segment lost 2 bases and the J segment 7 bases; nucleotides outside the gene matches: 3. CDR1 and CDR2 from the germline V gene are ENHRY and SYGVKD. In DNA form, the CDR3 reads TGTGCCATCAGTGAGGGACAGGGGGTGAATACGCAGTATTTT. It specifies CAISEGQGVNTQYF.

This sequence joins TRBV6-2 or TRBV6-3 and TRBJ2-4; D is undetermined. Trimming removed 5 bases at V and 3 bases at J, with 11 bases between. CDR1 is MNHEY, CDR2 SVGEGT, per germline. The CDR3 contains 14 residues. DNA of the CDR3: TGTGCCAGCAGTCGCTACAAAGGCAAAAACATTCAGTACTTC. Translating it yields CASSRYKGKNIQYF.

The genes are TRBV4-3 and TRBJ2-7; TRBD2 might be the D (6 bases). V was trimmed by 4 bases and J by 1 base, leaving 14 bases between them. The CDR3 loop spans 15 amino acids. Germline V gene lookup returns CDR1 LGHNA and CDR2 YSLEER. The CDR3 bases are TGCGCCAGCAGCCGCCGAAGGGCGGGGTCCTACGAGCAGTACTTC. It is translated as CASSRRRAGSYEQYF.

This clonotype was counted a few times. In nucleotides, the CDR3 is TGTGCCAGCAGTACGGACAGGGCTGGGGCCAACGTCCTGACTTTC. Amino acids: CASSTDRAGANVLTF. V is TRBV2 and J is TRBJ2-6, with 8 bases matching TRBD1. The CDR3 is 15 residues long. Germline lookup yields CDR1 SNHLY and CDR2 FYNNEI. The junction had 2 bases not matched to a gene; V was cut back by 5 bases and J by 2 bases.

This chain links TRBV20-1 with TRBJ1-1; D unclear. This CDR3 has 13 residues. CDR1 is DFQATT and CDR2 is SNEGSKA in the germline V gene (reference sequence). V lost 1 base, J lost 3 bases, and 9 bases lay in between. This chain's CDR3 is CSARVTSYTEAFF. The CDR3 region has the DNA TGCAGTGCTAGAGTCACGTCCTACACTGAAGCTTTCTTT.

The J gene is TRBJ2-1, the V gene TRBV20-1, with 8 bases identical to TRBD2. Germline CDR1 and CDR2: DFQATT and SNEGSKA (reference sequence). The CDR3 is 17 residues long. Losses at the gene ends were 0 bases for V and 8 bases for J; bases not matched to a gene: 15. As DNA, the CDR3 is TGCAGTGCTAGAGATCTCCGCGCGGGGGGCAGTGTCTATGAGCAGTTCTTC. This encodes CSARDLRAGGSVYEQFF.

With respect to this clonotype: This sequence may be a read error, since a much larger clone differs from it by one base. The chain is built from TRBV4-3 and TRBJ2-6, with no clear D. Looked up from germline, CDR1 is LGHNA and CDR2 is YSLEER. The CDR3 contains 16 residues. V was trimmed by 0 bases and J by 0 bases, leaving 6 bases between them. As DNA, the CDR3 is TGCGCCAGCAGCCAAGATATCGGCTCTGGGGCCAACGTCCTGACTTTC. Protein: CASSQDIGSGANVLTF.

The sample holds a few counts of this clonotype. V and J are TRBV6-2 or TRBV6-3 and TRBJ2-1, with D possibly being TRBD2 (6 bases). The CDR3 is made up of 16 amino acids. The germline CDR1 and CDR2 sequences are MNHEY and SVGEGT. V dropped 0 bases and J dropped 3 bases, with 12 bases sitting between them. The CDR3 is CASSYSVSRGYNEQFF. In nucleotides, the CDR3 is TGTGCCAGCAGTTACTCGGTCTCGCGGGGCTACAATGAGCAGTTCTTC.

The chain recombines TRBV12-3 or TRBV12-4 with TRBJ2-1; D ambiguous. The CDR3 extends over 14 amino acids. Trimming left V 3 bases short and J 5 bases short, with 11 bases between. In DNA, the CDR3 is TGTGCCAGCAGTTTGGATGACGAGCACAATGAGCAGTTCTTC. Residues: CASSLDDEHNEQFF.

J is TRBJ2-1 and V is TRBV29-1; the D gene is possibly TRBD1 (5 bases). There are 10 residues in the CDR3. V dropped 7 bases and J dropped 9 bases, with 10 bases sitting between them. CDR1 is SQVTM and CDR2 is ANQGSEA in the germline V gene. The CDR3 loop is CSGQGCEQFF. The CDR3 DNA reads as TGCAGCGGCCAGGGTTGTGAGCAGTTCTTC.

The chain combines TRBV5-6 with TRBJ2-1, with 7 positions matching TRBD2. V shed 4 bases, J shed 7 bases, and the junction held 5 bases outside the gene matches. The CDR3 length is 13 residues. Germline loops: CDR1 SGHDT, CDR2 YYEEEE. CDR3 in amino acids: CASSQGLLNEQFF. DNA for the CDR3: TGTGCCAGCAGCCAGGGACTATTAAATGAGCAGTTCTTC.

This chain links TRBV5-1 with TRBJ2-5, with a possible D match to TRBD1 (6 bases). This CDR3 region has 14 residues. Trimming shortened V by 1 base and J by 0 bases, and 7 bases separated the two germline ends. The germline gives CDR1 SGHRS, CDR2 YFSETQ. This chain's CDR3 is CASSLWTDQETQYF. The CDR3 bases are TGCGCCAGCAGCTTGTGGACAGACCAAGAGACCCAGTACTTC. Supplemented by reference TRBV5-1 and TRBJ2-5, the full variable domain reads KAGVTQTPRYLIKTRGQQVTLSCSPISGHRSVSWYQQTPGQGLQFLFEYFSETQRNKGNFPGRFSGRQFSNSRSEMNVSTLELGDSALYLCASSLWTDQETQYFGPGTRLLVL.